One sample yielded the 16 T cell receptor beta chains listed below, sequenced in a study of patients and donors after allogeneic stem cell transplantation. MiXCR, run by TCRdb on the RT-PCR reads, gives a single entry per CDR3 protein. Here the sample spans 920,000 or so distinct CDR3 sequences, 15% to 20% being singletons. The sample taken for sequencing was blood, either unsorted or a sorted T cell fraction (not recorded which). These TCRs come from a human donor who was either an allogeneic HSCT recipient or a stem cell or donor lymphocyte infusion donor (not recorded which). It is not recorded whose cells these are; they may come from a transplant donor.

In its sample, this clonotype was seen many times. The chain carries TRBV12-3 or TRBV12-4 and TRBJ2-3, with 9 bases fitting TRBD2. CDR3 length equals 16 residues. J lost 3 bases, V lost 5 bases, and 9 bases had no gene match. The DNA for the CDR3 is TGTGCCAGCAGTACCGGGACTAGCAAAAGGACAGATACGCAGTATTTT. Amino acid sequence: CASSTGTSKRTDTQYF.

The genes are TRBV5-1 and TRBJ2-3, with a weak D call TRBD1 (6 bases). Germline values: CDR1 SGHRS, CDR2 YFSETQ. This CDR3 is 15 amino acids long. V dropped 2 bases and J dropped 1 base, with 11 bases sitting between them. CDR3 coding DNA: TGCGCCAGCAGCTTCAGACAGGCTCGCACAGATACGCAGTATTTT. It yields the protein CASSFRQARTDTQYF.

A few counts support this clonotype. The rearrangement uses TRBV7-2 and TRBJ2-7, with 10 bases identical to TRBD2. Germline V CDR1 and CDR2: SGHTA, FQGNSA. The CDR3 consists of 15 residues. Trimming at V came to 1 base and at J to 3 bases, leaving 3 bases not matched to a gene. CDR3 in DNA: TGTGCCAGCAGCTTAGTACTAGCGGGATACTACGAGCAGTACTTC. Translation gives CASSLVLAGYYEQYF.

A few counts support this clonotype. This sequence joins TRBV5-1 and TRBJ2-7, with unresolved D. Germline V CDR1 and CDR2: SGHRS, YFSETQ. The ends were cut back, 1 base at V and 3 bases at J, with 11 bases in the middle. CDR3 length: 14 residues. The CDR3: CASSLLVSDYEQYF. In nucleotides, the CDR3 is TGCGCCAGCAGCTTGTTGGTATCTGACTACGAGCAGTACTTC.

The chain links TRBV24-1 to TRBJ2-7; D is unclear. The germline gives CDR1 KGHDR, CDR2 SFDVKD. The CDR3 length is 13 residues. The V end lost 4 bases, the J end lost 3 bases, and 9 bases lay between the germline ends. In DNA form, the CDR3 reads TGTGCCACCAGTGACCACGACGGCTACGAGCAGTACTTC. It specifies CATSDHDGYEQYF.

This chain joins TRBV7-2 and TRBJ2-7; D ambiguous. This CDR3 contains 15 residues. In germline, CDR1 is SGHTA, CDR2 FQGNSA. Between the trimmed V and J ends, which lost 5 bases and 1 base, there was a span of 15 bases. Written as DNA, the CDR3 is TGTGCCAGCAGCACGTTCGCGCCCGGTTCCTACGAGCAGTACTTC. It codes for CASSTFAPGSYEQYF.

The chain carries TRBV28 and TRBJ2-1, with a tentative D call TRBD2 (6 bases). Germline V gene lookup returns CDR1 MDHEN and CDR2 SYDVKM. V was pared by 4 bases and J by 2 bases, with 9 bases between. This CDR3 is 14 amino acids long. In DNA form, the CDR3 reads TGTGCCAGCAGTTCGGGACTTACCTACAATGAGCAGTTCTTC. Translation: CASSSGLTYNEQFF.

This clonotype was observed many times. The chain uses TRBV29-1 and TRBJ2-1; D ambiguous. Germline-derived CDR1 and CDR2 are SQVTM and ANQGSEA. V was shortened by 3 bases and J by 8 bases, with 5 bases between the two germline ends. This CDR3 region has 10 residues. CDR3 amino acids: CSVDGDEQFF. The CDR3 coding sequence is TGCAGCGTTGATGGTGATGAGCAGTTCTTC.

V gene TRBV2 combines with J gene TRBJ1-2; no firm D call. The germline gives CDR1 SNHLY, CDR2 FYNNEI. The CDR3 is 11 amino acids. Trimming pared 6 bases from V and 8 bases from J, leaving 10 bases between. CDR3 loop: CASSPNWGYTF. Here the CDR3 DNA reads TGTGCCAGCAGCCCCAATTGGGGCTACACCTTC.

This clonotype was seen a few times. This rearrangement joins TRBV20-1 to TRBJ2-5; a weak D match, TRBD1 (6 bases). This CDR3 contains 12 residues. V dropped 3 bases and J dropped 4 bases, with 9 bases sitting between them. Germline assignment: CDR1 DFQATT and CDR2 SNEGSKA (reference sequence). The CDR3 bases are TGCAGTGCTAGGGCACAGGGAGAGACCCAGTACTTC. This gives the protein CSARAQGETQYF.

This chain joins TRBV20-1 and TRBJ2-5; D is unresolved. CDR3 length: 12 amino acids. Germline V gene lookup returns CDR1 DFQATT and CDR2 SNEGSKA (reference sequence). The CDR3 reads CSTSRFGETQYF. The DNA of the CDR3 is TGCAGCACGAGTCGGTTTGGAGAGACCCAGTACTTC.

There are a few counts of this clonotype. This chain joins TRBV7-2 and TRBJ2-3, with D perhaps assigned TRBD1 or TRBD2 (5 bases each). Germline V gene lookup returns CDR1 SGHTA and CDR2 FQGNSA. V lost 1 base and J lost 5, with 16 bases in between. The CDR3 has 16 amino acids. The CDR3 loop reads CASSLVGSGTGDTQYF. The CDR3 DNA is TGTGCCAGCAGCTTAGTGGGATCGGGGACCGGAGATACGCAGTATTTT.

The V and J genes are TRBV20-1 and TRBJ1-2; 7 bases line up with TRBD1. V trimming: 6 bases; J trimming: 8 bases; junction bases outside the gene matches: 6. The CDR3 has 11 residues. In germline, CDR1 is DFQATT, CDR2 SNEGSKA (reference sequence). The CDR3 nucleotides read TGCAGTGCGAGACAGGGTAGGGGCTACACCTTC. Protein sequence: CSARQGRGYTF.

This clonotype appeared a few times. The CDR3 DNA reads as TGTGCCAGCAGCTTAGCGGCGGACACTGAAGCTTTCTTT. Amino acids: CASSLAADTEAFF. The chain is built from TRBV7-9 and TRBJ1-1, with D unresolved. Trimming pared 0 bases from V and 3 bases from J, leaving 5 bases between. CDR3 length: 13 residues. Germline V CDR1 and CDR2: SEHNR, FQNEAQ (reference sequence).

This clonotype has more than one count but fewer than ten. The chain recombines TRBV2 with TRBJ1-2; possibly TRBD1 for D (6 bases). This CDR3 has 16 residues. Germline-derived CDR1 and CDR2 are SNHLY and FYNNEI. Trimming took 2 bases from V and 2 from J, leaving 15 bases between them. The CDR3: CASSELRTANNYGYTF. The CDR3 DNA reads TGTGCCAGCAGTGAACTAAGGACAGCGAACAACTATGGCTACACCTTC. Filled out from reference TRBV2 and TRBJ1-2, the complete variable domain reads EPEVTQTPSHQVTQMGQEVILRCVPISNHLYFYWYRQILGQKVEFLVSFYNNEISEKSEIFDDQFSVERPDGSNFTLKIRSTKLEDSAMYFCASSELRTANNYGYTFGSGTRLTVV.

This clonotype was counted only a few times. This chain uses TRBV27 with TRBJ2-1; D ambiguous. Germline V gives CDR1 MNHEY, CDR2 SMNVEV (reference sequence). Trimming pared 6 bases from V and 0 bases from J, leaving 15 bases between. This CDR3 has 16 amino acids. Here the CDR3 reads CASSHRTASSYNEQFF. The DNA for the CDR3 is TGTGCCAGCAGCCATCGGACGGCCAGCTCCTACAATGAGCAGTTCTTC.